These 11 T cell receptor beta chains were all obtained from the same sample, sequenced in a study of blood T cell repertoires in COVID-19. Some clones are missing from TCRdb's copy, which holds only in-frame ones; the method was immunoSEQ multiplex PCR. The repertoire holds a few hundred thousand clones, with 90% as singletons. Specimen: peripheral blood. These receptors all stem from a middle-aged woman with acute or convalescent COVID-19.

In this sample, this clone turned up a few times. The rearrangement joins TRBV4-1 to TRBJ1-2; D call uncertain. V lost 0 bases to trimming and J lost 5 bases, with 7 bases between them. CDR3 length equals 13 residues. Germline V lookup: CDR1 MGHRA, CDR2 YSYEKL. The CDR3, as DNA: TGCGCCAGCAGCCAAGAACAAGTATATGGCTACACCTTC. Protein: CASSQEQVYGYTF.

V is TRBV5-4 and J is TRBJ2-4; 8 bases line up with TRBD1. From germline, CDR1 is SGHNT and CDR2 YYREEE (reference sequence). The V segment lost 4 bases and the J segment 8 bases; nucleotides outside the gene matches: 11. The CDR3 has 15 residues. This CDR3 is CASSLLGETGDIQYF. DNA for the CDR3: TGTGCCAGCAGCCTACTAGGGGAGACAGGGGACATTCAGTACTTC.

CDR3 residues: CASSPRDSGSYEQYV. Here the CDR3 DNA reads TGTGCCAGCAGCCCCAGAGATTCGGGGTCCTACGAGCAGTACGTC. This chain uses TRBV6-5 with TRBJ2-7; possible D gene TRBD2, 5 bases. Trimming pared 6 bases from V and 1 base from J, leaving 16 bases between. Germline CDR1 is MNHEY and CDR2 is SVGAGI. This CDR3 contains 15 residues.

This chain uses TRBV5-4 with TRBJ1-2, with 8 bases identical to TRBD1. The V and J ends lost 4 bases and 1 base, in that order; junction bases with no gene match: 6. Germline loops: CDR1 SGHNT, CDR2 YYREEE (reference sequence). The CDR3 spans 15 residues. This chain's CDR3 is CASSADRELNYGYTF. The CDR3 DNA reads as TGTGCCAGCAGCGCGGACAGGGAGCTTAACTATGGCTACACCTTC.

The rearrangement joins TRBV4-1 to TRBJ1-5; D gene uncertain. Trimming pared 1 base from V and 9 bases from J, leaving 13 bases between. The germline V gene has CDR1 MGHRA and CDR2 YSYEKL. This CDR3 comprises 14 residues. CDR3 loop: CASSQVTPRGPQHF. The CDR3 DNA sequence: TGCGCCAGCAGCCAAGTCACTCCCCGGGGGCCCCAGCATTTT.

The chain employs TRBV3-1 (or the pseudogene TRBV3-2) and TRBJ1-2; D is unclear. Germline V gene data show CDR1 as LGHDT and CDR2 as YNNKEL (reference sequence). V was shortened by 11 bases and J by 4 bases, with 11 bases between the two germline ends. The CDR3 loop spans 11 amino acids. CDR3 nucleotide sequence: TGTGCCGCGCGGGAGGGCTATGGCTACACCTTC. Its protein is CAAREGYGYTF.

Here the CDR3 DNA reads TGTGCCAGCAGTCCAGGGGGAAAGGAGGGCTATGGCTACACCTTC. Translation: CASSPGGKEGYGYTF. The chain uses TRBV5-4 and TRBJ1-2, with 7 bases aligning to TRBD1. The CDR3 length is 15 residues. V gave up 5 bases and J gave up 4 bases; unmatched junction bases: 11. CDR1 is SGHNT and CDR2 is YYREEE in the germline V gene (reference sequence).

This sequence joins TRBV30 and TRBJ1-6; TRBD1 agrees at 9 bases. This CDR3 region has 16 residues. V gave up 2 bases and J gave up 10 bases; unmatched junction bases: 12. The germline V gene has CDR1 GTSNPN and CDR2 SVGIG (reference sequence). CDR3 in amino acids: CAWSRTPGTGNSPLHF. DNA for the CDR3: TGTGCCTGGAGTCGCACCCCCGGGACAGGGAACTCACCCCTCCACTTT.

This CDR3 reads CASSWASGDTQYF. In nucleotides, the CDR3 is TGTGCCAGCAGTTGGGCATCGGGGGATACGCAGTATTTT. This chain joins TRBV27 and TRBJ2-3; tentatively, D is TRBD2 (5 bases). The CDR3 is 13 residues long. CDR1 and CDR2 (germline): MNHEY, SMNVEV (reference sequence). V was clipped by 4 bases and J by 6 bases, with 11 bases between them.

The chain couples TRBV6-1 to TRBJ2-1; D is perhaps TRBD1 (5 bases). Trimming removed 2 bases at V and 4 bases at J, with 12 bases between. Germline CDR1 is MNHNS and CDR2 is SASEGT. The CDR3 length is 15 residues. CDR3 in amino acids: CASSETQGPYNEQFF. For the CDR3, the DNA is TGTGCCAGCAGTGAAACGCAGGGCCCTTACAATGAGCAGTTCTTC.

The CDR3: CASSLGGPYEQYV. The CDR3 DNA follows: TGTGCCAGCAGCCTGGGGGGGCCCTACGAGCAGTACGTC. The rearrangement links TRBV12-3 or TRBV12-4 to TRBJ2-7, with a possible D match to TRBD2 (7 bases). Trimming took 6 bases from V and 2 from J, leaving 11 bases between them. This CDR3 is 13 amino acids long.